The 24 T cell receptor beta chains reported below all come from one sample, sequenced in a study of identical twins (dated by TCRdb to about 2016). Library creation used 5' RACE. Instrument on record: Illumina HiSeq 2000. The raw public reads went through TCRdb reprocessing: fastp at Q25, MiXCR clone calling, in-frame beta chains kept. Rows matching on CDR3 protein sequence are summarized as one entry with the most common DNA and genes. The sample yields about 530,000 distinct CDR3 sequences; around 15% were counted once. More than 0.4% of the sample goes to the ten largest clones. These data were also reused for a study on yellow fever vaccine responses in identical twins.

The specimen sequenced was CD4+ T cells sorted from blood. Receptors originate from a woman aged 18-29 years in good health.

This chain links TRBV6-1 with TRBJ1-1, with 8 bases matching TRBD1. V trimming: 5 bases; J trimming: 5 bases; junction bases outside the gene matches: 19. From germline, CDR1 is MNHNS and CDR2 SASEGT. This CDR3 is 18 amino acids long. Here the CDR3 DNA reads TGTGCCAGCAGTAGAAGGACAGGGTCTATTACCGCCGGAACTGAAGCTTTCTTT. This gives the protein CASSRRTGSITAGTEAFF.

This clonotype was observed many times. The rearrangement links TRBV27 to TRBJ2-7; TRBD1 agrees at 11 bases. The length of the CDR3 is 14 residues. V was clipped by 6 bases and J by 6 bases; unmatched bases: 7. From germline, CDR1 is MNHEY and CDR2 SMNVEV (reference sequence). The CDR3 region has the DNA TGTGCCAGCAGACGAACCGGGACAGGGGGCGAGCAGTACTTC. This translates into CASRRTGTGGEQYF.

This clonotype was counted many times. The CDR3 coding sequence is TGTGCCAGCAGCTTGGGGAATGGCTACACCTTC. Its protein is CASSLGNGYTF. The chain joins TRBV5-8 to TRBJ1-2; D not certain. Trimming removed 0 bases at V and 6 bases at J, with 3 bases between. Per the germline V gene, CDR1 is SGHTS and CDR2 is YDEGEE. The CDR3 consists of 11 residues.

This clonotype was detected only a few times. The CDR3 nucleotides read TGTGCCAGCAGCTCCGCGGACAGGATCTACGAGCAGTACTTC. As protein: CASSSADRIYEQYF. The V gene is TRBV11-2, the J gene TRBJ2-7, with 7 bases fitting TRBD1. The length of the CDR3 is 14 residues. From germline, CDR1 is SGHAT and CDR2 FQNNGV. J was trimmed by 3 bases and V by 4 bases; bases with no gene match: 6. The variable domain in full, completed from reference TRBV11-2 and TRBJ2-7, reads EAGVAQSPRYKIIEKRQSVAFWCNPISGHATLYWYQQILGQGPKLLIQFQNNGVVDDSQLPKDRFSAERLKGVDSTLKIQPAKLEDSAVYLCASSSADRIYEQYFGPGTRLTVT.

The chain joins TRBV3-1 to TRBJ2-7; D might be TRBD2 (5 bases). V gave up 4 bases and J gave up 0 bases, with 10 bases separating them. CDR3 length equals 14 residues. CDR1 LGHDT and CDR2 YNNKEL come from the germline V gene (reference sequence). CDR3 loop: CASSPLRDSYEQYF. CDR3 in DNA: TGTGCCAGCAGCCCCCTACGGGACTCCTACGAGCAGTACTTC.

This clonotype was seen a few times. The CDR3 spells CAIRSQGRNNSAVEQYF. The CDR3 DNA sequence: TGTGCCATCAGATCACAGGGGAGGAATAATTCCGCCGTCGAGCAGTACTTC. The rearrangement links TRBV10-3 to TRBJ2-7; maybe TRBD1 (7 bases). This CDR3 is built from 17 residues. Germline loops: CDR1 ENHRY, CDR2 SYGVKD. Trimming shortened V by 6 bases and J by 6 bases, and 27 bases separated the two germline ends.

The rearrangement joins TRBV12-3 or TRBV12-4 to TRBJ2-5, with D possibly being TRBD1 or TRBD2 (5 bases each). The germline V and J ends were trimmed by 7 bases and 1 base, with 13 bases remaining between them. The CDR3 consists of 14 residues. The DNA of the CDR3 is TGTGCCAGCACGGCCGGGACCAGCCAAGAGACCCAGTACTTC. It is translated as CASTAGTSQETQYF.

This chain links TRBV20-1 with TRBJ2-5, with D perhaps TRBD1 (6 bases). The germline V and J ends were trimmed by 6 bases and 0 bases, with 20 bases remaining between them. The V gene's germline CDR1 is DFQATT and CDR2 SNEGSKA (reference sequence). The CDR3 loop spans 16 amino acids. For the CDR3, the DNA is TGCAGTGCGAGACCCACAGGACAGTGGTACCAAGAGACCCAGTACTTC. It is translated as CSARPTGQWYQETQYF.

This clonotype has more than one count but fewer than ten. The chain links TRBV7-2 to TRBJ2-7, with a possible D match to TRBD2 (6 bases). Trimming took 5 bases from V and 6 from J, leaving 20 bases between them. CDR1 is SGHTA, CDR2 FQGNSA, per germline. The CDR3 sequence is 15 residues long. CDR3 sequence reads: CASSLLLLSAGEQYF. In DNA form, the CDR3 reads TGTGCCAGCAGCCTACTACTTCTCTCAGCGGGCGAGCAGTACTTC.

There are a few counts of this clonotype. The V call is TRBV12-3 or TRBV12-4, the J call TRBJ2-2; 9 bases agree with TRBD1. With 5 bases clipped from V and 7 bases from J, the junction kept 14 bases outside the gene matches. The CDR3 length is 17 residues. The CDR3 here is CASSPRQNRGQGGELFF. The CDR3 nucleotides read TGTGCCAGCAGTCCACGTCAAAACAGGGGGCAGGGCGGGGAGCTGTTTTTT.

The V and J genes are TRBV6-5 and TRBJ1-1; no definite D call. The length of the CDR3 is 15 residues. Germline lookup yields CDR1 MNHEY and CDR2 SVGAGI. Deletions cut 0 bases from V and 4 bases from J, with 12 bases between. For the CDR3, the DNA is TGTGCCAGCAGTTACTCGATAGCAGTGGGCACTGAAGCTTTCTTT. Translating it yields CASSYSIAVGTEAFF.

In this sample, this clonotype turned up a few times. The chain combines TRBV29-1 with TRBJ2-2; unclear D gene. The CDR3 is 13 residues long. The V gene lost 4 bases and the J gene lost 4 bases, with 10 bases spanning the gap. Germline V gives CDR1 SQVTM, CDR2 ANQGSEA. The CDR3, as DNA: TGCAGCGTTGGAGGTAGAGGCACCGGGGAGCTGTTTTTT. Translating gives CSVGGRGTGELFF.

This clonotype showed up just a few times. The V and J genes are TRBV3-1 and TRBJ2-4, with D perhaps matching TRBD2 (6 bases). V dropped 2 bases and J dropped 0 bases, with 20 bases sitting between them. CDR1 LGHDT and CDR2 YNNKEL come from the germline V gene (reference sequence). This CDR3 region has 19 residues. In DNA, the CDR3 is TGTGCCAGCAGCCAATGGGCAGGTGGAGGGAGTCAAGCCAAAAACATTCAGTACTTC. It yields the protein CASSQWAGGGSQAKNIQYF.

The chain recombines TRBV20-1 with TRBJ2-3; 9 positions agree with TRBD1. Germline CDR1 is DFQATT and CDR2 is SNEGSKA (reference sequence). The CDR3 runs to 15 residues. V was pared by 4 bases and J by 3 bases, with 8 bases of the junction left unmatched. The CDR3 DNA follows: TGCAGTGCTACCGCGGGACAGGGAGGGACAGATACGCAGTATTTT. Protein: CSATAGQGGTDTQYF.

This clonotype was counted only a few times. The V gene is TRBV12-3 or TRBV12-4, the J gene TRBJ2-7, with 11 bases that match TRBD2. J was trimmed by 2 bases and V by 5 bases; bases with no gene match: 2. The CDR3 loop spans 14 amino acids. CDR3 DNA: TGTGCCAGCAGTATTAGCGGGGGGGCCTACGAGCAGTACGTC. Translated: CASSISGGAYEQYV.

In its sample, this clonotype was seen once. The chain is built from TRBV20-1 and TRBJ2-1; TRBD2 aligns across 7 bases. The V and J ends lost 5 bases and 8 bases, in that order; junction bases with no gene match: 24. This CDR3 has 18 amino acids. Per germline, CDR1 DFQATT and CDR2 SNEGSKA (reference sequence). For the CDR3, the DNA is TGCAGTGCTTCCCCGGTTGGAGTGGCGGGAGCTCTTTCGGATGAGCAGTTCTTC. Amino acids: CSASPVGVAGALSDEQFF.

This clonotype was seen more than once but under ten times. This chain joins TRBV2 and TRBJ2-2, with TRBD2 matching over 13 bases. The V segment lost 0 bases and the J segment 8 bases; nucleotides outside the gene matches: 3. The CDR3 is 16 residues long. Germline CDR1 and CDR2: SNHLY and FYNNEI. Written as DNA, the CDR3 is TGTGCCAGCAGTGAAGCGGGACTAGCGGGATCTGGGGAGCTGTTTTTT. Residues: CASSEAGLAGSGELFF.

This clonotype was detected ten times or more. The V and J genes are TRBV29-1 and TRBJ2-5, with TRBD1 matching over 7 bases. V dropped 4 bases and J dropped 2; count of bases not matched to a gene: 7. This CDR3 comprises 14 residues. Germline CDR1 and CDR2: SQVTM and ANQGSEA. This chain's CDR3 is CSVASDRIQETQYF. The CDR3 DNA follows: TGCAGCGTTGCCTCGGACAGGATACAAGAGACCCAGTACTTC.

J is TRBJ2-1 and V is TRBV5-1; TRBD2 matches at 12 bases. CDR3 length: 16 amino acids. The germline V gene encodes CDR1 SGHRS and CDR2 YFSETQ. V gave up 1 base and J gave up 4 bases; unmatched junction bases: 3. DNA for the CDR3: TGCGCCAGCAGCTTGCCCGGACTAGCGGGGTACAATGAGCAGTTCTTC. It translates to CASSLPGLAGYNEQFF.

V is TRBV27 and J is TRBJ2-3; TRBD1 might be the D (7 bases). V was shortened by 6 bases and J by 0 bases, with 19 bases between the two germline ends. Germline V gene lookup returns CDR1 MNHEY and CDR2 SMNVEV (reference sequence). The length of the CDR3 is 17 residues. The CDR3 loop reads CASSWVWGDRSTDTQYF. The CDR3 DNA follows: TGTGCCAGCAGCTGGGTATGGGGGGACAGAAGCACAGATACGCAGTATTTT.

The rearrangement joins TRBV7-9 to TRBJ1-1; D remains unclear. With 10 bases removed from V and 1 base from J, the gap between germline ends came to 10 bases. CDR1 is SEHNR, CDR2 FQNEAQ, per germline (reference sequence). The CDR3 consists of 12 residues. CDR3 amino acids: CAIGQPNTEAFF. In DNA, the CDR3 is TGTGCCATAGGTCAGCCGAACACTGAAGCTTTCTTT.

This clonotype was seen once. The rearrangement links TRBV20-1 to TRBJ2-5; either TRBD1 or TRBD2 may supply D (6 bases each). Trimming stripped 6 bases from V and 4 bases from J, with 18 bases between. Germline values: CDR1 DFQATT, CDR2 SNEGSKA (reference sequence). The CDR3 contains 14 residues. The CDR3 DNA sequence: TGCAGTGCACCCAGCGGAGGGGGAGTAGAGACCCAGTACTTC. Its protein is CSAPSGGGVETQYF.

V gene TRBV24-1 combines with J gene TRBJ2-5; D remains unclear. V was trimmed by 3 bases and J by 7 bases, leaving 5 bases between them. Germline V gives CDR1 KGHDR, CDR2 SFDVKD. The CDR3 totals 11 residues. CDR3 sequence reads: CATSDTRTQYF. The CDR3 nucleotides are TGTGCCACCAGTGATACGCGGACCCAGTACTTC.

The chain joins TRBV12-3 or TRBV12-4 to TRBJ1-4; D remains unclear. V shed 5 bases and J shed 7 bases, with 8 bases lying between them. The CDR3 extends over 12 amino acids. CDR3 sequence reads: CASSDYGEKLFF. The CDR3 DNA reads as TGTGCCAGCAGTGACTATGGTGAAAAACTGTTTTTT.